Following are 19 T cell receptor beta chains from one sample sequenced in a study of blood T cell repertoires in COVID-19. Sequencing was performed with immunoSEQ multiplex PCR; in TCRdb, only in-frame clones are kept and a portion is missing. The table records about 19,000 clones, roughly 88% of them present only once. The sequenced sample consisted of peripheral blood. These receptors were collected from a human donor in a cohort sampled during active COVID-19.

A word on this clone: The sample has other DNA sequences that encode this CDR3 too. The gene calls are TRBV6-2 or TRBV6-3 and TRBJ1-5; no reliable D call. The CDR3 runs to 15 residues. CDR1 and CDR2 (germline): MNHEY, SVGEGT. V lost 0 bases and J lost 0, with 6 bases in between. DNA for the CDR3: TGTGCCAGCAGTTACTCCGGGTATAGCAATCAGCCCCAGCATTTT. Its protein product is CASSYSGYSNQPQHF.

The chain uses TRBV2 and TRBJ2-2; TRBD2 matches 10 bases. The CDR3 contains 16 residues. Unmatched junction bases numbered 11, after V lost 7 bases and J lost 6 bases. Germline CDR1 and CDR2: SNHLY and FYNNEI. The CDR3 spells CASIGGLAGVAGELFF. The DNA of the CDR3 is TGTGCCAGCATTGGGGGGCTAGCGGGAGTTGCCGGGGAGCTGTTTTTT.

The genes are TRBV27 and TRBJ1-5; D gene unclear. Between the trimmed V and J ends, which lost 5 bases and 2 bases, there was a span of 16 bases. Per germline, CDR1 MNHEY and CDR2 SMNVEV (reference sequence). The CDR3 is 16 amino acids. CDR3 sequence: CASSPRSGVGNQPQHF. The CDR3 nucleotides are TGTGCCAGCAGTCCCCGATCCGGGGTTGGCAATCAGCCCCAGCATTTT.

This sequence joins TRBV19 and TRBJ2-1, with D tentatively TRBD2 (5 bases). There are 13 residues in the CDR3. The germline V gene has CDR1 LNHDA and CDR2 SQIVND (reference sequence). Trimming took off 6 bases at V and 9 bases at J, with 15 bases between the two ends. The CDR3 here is CASRRGRMGEQFF. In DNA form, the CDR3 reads TGTGCCAGTAGACGGGGTAGAATGGGTGAGCAGTTCTTC.

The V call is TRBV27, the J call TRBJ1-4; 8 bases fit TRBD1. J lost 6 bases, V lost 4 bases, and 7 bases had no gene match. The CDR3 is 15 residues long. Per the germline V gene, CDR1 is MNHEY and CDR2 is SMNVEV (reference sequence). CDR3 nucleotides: TGTGCCAGCAGTTATACGGTGACAGGGGATGAAAAACTGTTTTTT. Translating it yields CASSYTVTGDEKLFF. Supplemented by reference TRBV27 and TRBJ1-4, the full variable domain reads EAQVTQNPRYLITVTGKKLTVTCSQNMNHEYMSWYRQDPGLGLRQIYYSMNVEVTDKGDVPEGYKVSRKEKRNFPLILESPSPNQTSLYFCASSYTVTGDEKLFFGSGTQLSVL.

CDR3 in DNA: TGTGCCAGCAGTTTAGATGGGACTAGCGGGAGTAATGAGCAGTTCTTC. As protein: CASSLDGTSGSNEQFF. The chain combines TRBV28 with TRBJ2-1, with 14 bases identical to TRBD2. V was pared by 2 bases and J by 7 bases, with 4 bases of the junction left unmatched. There are 16 residues in the CDR3. CDR1 is MDHEN, CDR2 SYDVKM, per germline. Variable domain in full (rest from reference TRBV28 and TRBJ2-1): DVKVTQSSRYLVKRTGEKVFLECVQDMDHENMFWYRQDPGLGLRLIYFSYDVKMKEKGDIPEGYSVSREKKERFSLILESASTNQTSMYLCASSLDGTSGSNEQFFGPGTRLTVL.

CDR3: CASSVGQSGELFF. CDR3 nucleotides: TGTGCCAGCAGCGTAGGACAGTCCGGGGAGCTGTTTTTT. This sequence joins TRBV9 and TRBJ2-2, with a possible D match to TRBD1 (5 bases). The germline V gene has CDR1 SGDLS and CDR2 YYNGEE. The V and J ends lost 0 bases and 6 bases respectively, with 6 bases between them. The CDR3 is 13 residues long.

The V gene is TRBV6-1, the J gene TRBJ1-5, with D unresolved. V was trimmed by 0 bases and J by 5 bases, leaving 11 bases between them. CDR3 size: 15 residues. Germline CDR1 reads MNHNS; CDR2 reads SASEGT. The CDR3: CASSEAGGVHQPQHF. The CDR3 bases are TGTGCCAGCAGTGAAGCCGGCGGGGTACATCAGCCCCAGCATTTT.

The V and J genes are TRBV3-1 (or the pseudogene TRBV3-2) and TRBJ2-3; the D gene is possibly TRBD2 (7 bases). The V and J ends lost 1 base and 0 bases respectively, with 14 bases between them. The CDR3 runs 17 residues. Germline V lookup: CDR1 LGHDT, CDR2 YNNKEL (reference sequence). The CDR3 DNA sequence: TGTGCCAGCAGCCAAGGTAGGGGGGGCCCCAGCACAGATACGCAGTATTTT. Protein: CASSQGRGGPSTDTQYF.

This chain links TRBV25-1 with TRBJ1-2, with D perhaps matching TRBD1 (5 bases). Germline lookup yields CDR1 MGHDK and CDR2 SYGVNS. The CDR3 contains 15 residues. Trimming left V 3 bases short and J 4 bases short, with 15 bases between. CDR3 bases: TGTGCCAGCAGTGAGTCGGGGGGTCTTCGCTATGGCTACACCTTC. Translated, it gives CASSESGGLRYGYTF.

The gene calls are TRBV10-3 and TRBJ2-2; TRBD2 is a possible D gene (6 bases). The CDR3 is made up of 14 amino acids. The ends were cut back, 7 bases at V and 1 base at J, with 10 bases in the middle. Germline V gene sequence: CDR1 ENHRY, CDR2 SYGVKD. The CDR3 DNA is TGTGCCATCACGGGCGGGGTGAACACCGGGGAGCTGTTTTTT. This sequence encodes CAITGGVNTGELFF.

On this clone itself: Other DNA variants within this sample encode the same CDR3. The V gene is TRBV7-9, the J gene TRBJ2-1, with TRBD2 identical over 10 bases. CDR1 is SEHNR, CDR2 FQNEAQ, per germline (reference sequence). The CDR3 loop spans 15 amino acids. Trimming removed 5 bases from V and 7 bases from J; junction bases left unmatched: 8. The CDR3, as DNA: TGTGCCAGCAGCCCTACTAGCGGGGTGCGGAATGAGCAGTTCTTC. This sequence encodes CASSPTSGVRNEQFF. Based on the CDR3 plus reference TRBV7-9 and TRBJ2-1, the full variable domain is DTGVSQNPRHKITKRGQNVTFRCDPISEHNRLYWYRQTLGQGPEFLTYFQNEAQLEKSRLLSDRFSAERPKGSFSTLEIQRTEQGDSAMYLCASSPTSGVRNEQFFGPGTRLTVL.

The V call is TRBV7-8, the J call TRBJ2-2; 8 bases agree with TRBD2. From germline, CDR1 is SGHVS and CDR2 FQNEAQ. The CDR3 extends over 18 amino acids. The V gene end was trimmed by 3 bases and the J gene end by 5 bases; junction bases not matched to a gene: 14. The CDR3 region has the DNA TGTGCCAGCAGCTTCACCACAGGGATAGCGGGAAATACCGGGGAGCTGTTTTTT. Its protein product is CASSFTTGIAGNTGELFF.

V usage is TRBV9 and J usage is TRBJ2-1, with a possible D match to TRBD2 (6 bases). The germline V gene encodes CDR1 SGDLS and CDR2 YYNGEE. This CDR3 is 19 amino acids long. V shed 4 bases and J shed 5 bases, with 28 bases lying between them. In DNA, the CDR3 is TGTGCCAGCAGCATCAGTGGGGCGGGGACCACTGGAGGGGACAATGAGCAGTTCTTC. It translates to CASSISGAGTTGGDNEQFF.

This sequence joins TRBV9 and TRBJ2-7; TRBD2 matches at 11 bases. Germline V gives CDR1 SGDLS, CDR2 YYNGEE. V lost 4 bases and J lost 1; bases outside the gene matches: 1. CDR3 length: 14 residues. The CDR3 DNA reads TGTGCCAGCAGCCCTAGCGGGAGGTCCTACGAGCAGTACTTC. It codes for CASSPSGRSYEQYF. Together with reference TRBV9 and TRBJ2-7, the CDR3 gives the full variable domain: DSGVTQTPKHLITATGQRVTLRCSPRSGDLSVYWYQQSLDQGLQFLIQYYNGEERAKGNILERFSAQQFPDLHSELNLSSLELGDSALYFCASSPSGRSYEQYFGPGTRLTVT.

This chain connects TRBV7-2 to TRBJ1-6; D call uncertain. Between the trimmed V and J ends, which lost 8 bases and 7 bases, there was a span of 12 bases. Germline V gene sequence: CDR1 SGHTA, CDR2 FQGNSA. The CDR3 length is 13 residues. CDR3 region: CASGQAENSPLHF. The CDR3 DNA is TGTGCCAGCGGGCAGGCAGAGAATTCACCCCTCCACTTT.

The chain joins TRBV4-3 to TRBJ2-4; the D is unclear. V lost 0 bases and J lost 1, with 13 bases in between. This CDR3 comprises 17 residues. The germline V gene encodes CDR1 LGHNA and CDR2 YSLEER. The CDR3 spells CASSQDIGSSAKNIQYF. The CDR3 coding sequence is TGCGCCAGCAGCCAAGATATAGGTAGCTCCGCCAAAAACATTCAGTACTTC.

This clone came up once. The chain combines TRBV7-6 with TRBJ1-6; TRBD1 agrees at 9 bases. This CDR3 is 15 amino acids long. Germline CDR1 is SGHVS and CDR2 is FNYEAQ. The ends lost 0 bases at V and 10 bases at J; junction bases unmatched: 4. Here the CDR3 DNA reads TGTGCCAGCAGCTTAGCGGGACAGGGAGTCTCACCCCTCCACTTT. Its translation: CASSLAGQGVSPLHF. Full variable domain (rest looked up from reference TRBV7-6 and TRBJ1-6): GAGVSQSPRYKVTKRGQDVALRCDPISGHVSLYWYRQALGQGPEFLTYFNYEAQQDKSGLPNDRFSAERPEGSISTLTIQRTEQRDSAMYRCASSLAGQGVSPLHFGNGTRLTVT.

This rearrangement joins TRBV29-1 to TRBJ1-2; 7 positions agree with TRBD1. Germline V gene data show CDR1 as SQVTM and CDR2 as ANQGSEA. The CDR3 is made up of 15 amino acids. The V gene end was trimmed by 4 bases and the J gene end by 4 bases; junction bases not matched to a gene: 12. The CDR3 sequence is CSVGQWDSTSYGYTF. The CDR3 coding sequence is TGCAGCGTTGGACAATGGGACAGCACCTCCTATGGCTACACCTTC.